This passage covers 3 T cell receptor beta chains from one sample sequenced in a study of Ad26.COV2.S vaccination and SARS-CoV-2 variants. Measured with immunoSEQ multiplex PCR; TCRdb has only the in-frame clones, and not every one. Of about 350,000 clones listed, about 90% are singletons. The sample was peripheral blood, taken after recovery from COVID-19. These receptors all stem from a human donor who had recovered from COVID-19.

V and J are TRBV18 and TRBJ1-5, with 7 bases matching TRBD1. With V trimmed by 5 bases and J by 0 bases, 10 bases remained unmatched. There are 17 residues in the CDR3. Germline CDR1 is KGHSH and CDR2 is LQKENI. For the CDR3, the DNA is TGTGCCAGCTCAGTCAAGGGGCAGGGGGTTAGCAATCAGCCCCAGCATTTT. This codes for CASSVKGQGVSNQPQHF.

This clone was picked up one time. The rearrangement links TRBV2 to TRBJ1-2, with D possibly being TRBD1 (6 bases). The CDR3 totals 12 residues. CDR1 and CDR2 (germline): SNHLY, FYNNEI. Trimming removed 6 bases at V and 4 bases at J, with 9 bases between. The CDR3, as DNA: TGTGCCAGCAGGACAGGCCCCTATGGCTACACCTTC. The encoded protein is CASRTGPYGYTF.

The J gene is TRBJ2-7, the V gene TRBV18; TRBD1 matches at 11 bases. The V gene end was trimmed by 3 bases and the J gene end by 2 bases; junction bases not matched to a gene: 6. Germline CDR1 is KGHSH and CDR2 is LQKENI. The CDR3 loop spans 16 amino acids. The CDR3 here is CASSPSGTGGTYEQYF. In DNA form, the CDR3 reads TGTGCCAGCTCACCTTCCGGGACAGGGGGGACCTACGAGCAGTACTTC. Full variable domain (remainder filled in from reference TRBV18 and TRBJ2-7): NAGVMQNPRHLVRRRGQEARLRCSPMKGHSHVYWYRQLPEEGLKFMVYLQKENIIDESGMPKERFSAEFPKEGPSILRIQQVVRGDSAAYFCASSPSGTGGTYEQYFGPGTRLTVT.